The rows below give T cell receptor beta chains drawn from one sample of a study of radiotherapy plus CTLA-4 blockade in lung cancer. Here immunoSEQ multiplex PCR was the method, and the copy in TCRdb shows in-frame clones only, minus some. The sample lists 35,000 to 55,000 clones; 70% to 80% were seen once. The sequences come from peripheral blood, collected from a patient treated with radiotherapy plus ipilimumab. Receptors originate from a human donor with non-small cell lung cancer whose response to radiotherapy plus ipilimumab could not be evaluated. The CDR3 runs from the conserved cysteine through the conserved F or W. The D gene is left open where the match is weak. Not all rows give a size; the values are once, few, many and, for expanded clones, a class.

clone_size: .; v_call: TRBV5-4; j_call: TRBJ2-3; d_call: TRBD2; cdr3_nt: TGTGCCAGCAGCTCGAGCGGGGGGGAAACAGATACGCAGTATTTT; cdr3_aa: CASSSSGGETDTQYF
clone_size: .; v_call: TRBV6-5; j_call: TRBJ1-2; d_call: TRBD1; cdr3_nt: TGTGCCAGCAGCAGCGGACAGGCTAACTATGGCTACACCTTC; cdr3_aa: CASSSGQANYGYTF
clone_size: .; v_call: TRBV30; j_call: TRBJ1-3; d_call: TRBD1; cdr3_nt: TGTGCCTGGGACAGGGCGAGGGGAAACACCATATATTTT; cdr3_aa: CAWDRARGNTIYF
clone_size: .; v_call: TRBV5-1; j_call: TRBJ2-5; d_call: .; cdr3_nt: TGCGCCAGCAGCTTGTCCGGTCGGCAAGAGACCCAGTACTTC; cdr3_aa: CASSLSGRQETQYF
clone_size: .; v_call: TRBV7-2; j_call: TRBJ2-7; d_call: TRBD2; cdr3_nt: TGTGCCAGCAGCTTAGGCGCGGCGGGGGGGGTGCAGTACTTC; cdr3_aa: CASSLGAAGGVQYF
clone_size: .; v_call: TRBV15; j_call: TRBJ2-7; d_call: TRBD1; cdr3_nt: TGTGCCACCAGCGGAACCGGGACAGGCTCCTACGAGCAGTACTTC; cdr3_aa: CATSGTGTGSYEQYF
clone_size: .; v_call: TRBV4-3; j_call: TRBJ1-1; d_call: .; cdr3_nt: TGCGCCAGCAGCCAAGATCTGGAGCTATTGAACACTGAAGCTTTCTTT; cdr3_aa: CASSQDLELLNTEAFF
clone_size: .; v_call: TRBV2; j_call: TRBJ2-3; d_call: TRBD2; cdr3_nt: TGTGCCAGCAGTACCCTTAGCGGGGGCGGAGATACGCAGTATTTT; cdr3_aa: CASSTLSGGGDTQYF
clone_size: medium-sized; v_call: TRBV7-3; j_call: TRBJ2-1; d_call: TRBD1; cdr3_nt: TGTGCCAGCAGGGAGACAGGGGTTAACAATGAGCAGTTCTTC; cdr3_aa: CASRETGVNNEQFF
clone_size: few; v_call: TRBV2; j_call: TRBJ1-5; d_call: .; cdr3_nt: TGTGCCAGCAGCCGACTTCCCAATAGCAATCAGCCCCAGCATTTT; cdr3_aa: CASSRLPNSNQPQHF
clone_size: once; v_call: TRBV29-1; j_call: TRBJ2-1; d_call: TRBD1; cdr3_nt: TGCAGCGTTGGGGGGGTGTTAGGGGACAGGCTCGTAAATGAGCAGTTCTTC; cdr3_aa: CSVGGVLGDRLVNEQFF
clone_size: .; v_call: TRBV4-1; j_call: TRBJ1-1; d_call: TRBD1; cdr3_nt: TGCGCCAGCAGCCAAGCGGACAGGAAAAACACTGAAGCTTTCTTT; cdr3_aa: CASSQADRKNTEAFF
clone_size: .; v_call: TRBV6-1; j_call: TRBJ1-2; d_call: .; cdr3_nt: TGTGCCAGCAGTGCCAACAGGGTACCTAACTATGGCTACACCTTC; cdr3_aa: CASSANRVPNYGYTF
clone_size: .; v_call: TRBV11-2; j_call: TRBJ1-6; d_call: TRBD1; cdr3_nt: TGTGCCAGCAGCTCCTCGACAGGGGGTGGATCACCCCTCCACTTT; cdr3_aa: CASSSSTGGGSPLHF
clone_size: .; v_call: TRBV5-4; j_call: TRBJ2-1; d_call: .; cdr3_nt: TGTGCCAGCAGCTTGTCCATGAACGGTGAGCAGTTCTTC; cdr3_aa: CASSLSMNGEQFF
clone_size: .; v_call: TRBV7-2; j_call: TRBJ2-2; d_call: .; cdr3_nt: TGTGCCAGCAGCTTAGTAATAGCCCCCACCGGGGAGCTGTTTTTT; cdr3_aa: CASSLVIAPTGELFF
clone_size: once; v_call: TRBV5-1; j_call: TRBJ2-5; d_call: TRBD2; cdr3_nt: TGCGCCAGCAGCTTGGGCAAGCGGGGGTACCAAGAGACCCAGTACTTC; cdr3_aa: CASSLGKRGYQETQYF
clone_size: .; v_call: TRBV28; j_call: TRBJ1-5; d_call: TRBD1; cdr3_nt: TGTGCCAGCAGTTCTACTCACAGGGGGAATAATCAGCCCCAGCATTTT; cdr3_aa: CASSSTHRGNNQPQHF
clone_size: .; v_call: TRBV7-2; j_call: TRBJ2-3; d_call: TRBD2; cdr3_nt: TGTGCCAGCAGCCCCCAGAGGGGACTAGCGGGCACAGATACGCAGTATTTT; cdr3_aa: CASSPQRGLAGTDTQYF
clone_size: .; v_call: TRBV7-3; j_call: TRBJ2-3; d_call: TRBD2; cdr3_nt: TGTGCCAGCAGCGTCGTTGTAGCGGGGGTTTACACAGATACGCAGTATTTT; cdr3_aa: CASSVVVAGVYTDTQYF
clone_size: .; v_call: TRBV6-6; j_call: TRBJ1-1; d_call: .; cdr3_nt: TGTGCCAGCACCAAACAGGGCAGTCTTAACACTGAAGCTTTCTTT; cdr3_aa: CASTKQGSLNTEAFF
clone_size: once; v_call: TRBV5-1; j_call: TRBJ2-3; d_call: TRBD2; cdr3_nt: TGCGCCAGCAACCCCGGGGGGGGGTCAGATACGCAGTATTTT; cdr3_aa: CASNPGGGSDTQYF
clone_size: once; v_call: TRBV5-5; j_call: TRBJ1-2; d_call: .; cdr3_nt: TGTGCCAGCAGCCGGCCGGGCTCTAGCAGGGGCTACACCTTC; cdr3_aa: CASSRPGSSRGYTF
clone_size: .; v_call: TRBV7-2; j_call: TRBJ2-5; d_call: .; cdr3_nt: TGTGCCAGCAGCTCCAACTTGGGGGGAGGAGAGACCCAGTACTTC; cdr3_aa: CASSSNLGGGETQYF
clone_size: .; v_call: TRBV30; j_call: TRBJ2-5; d_call: .; cdr3_nt: TGTGCCTGGAGTTTCACCCAGATACAAGAGACCCAGTACTTC; cdr3_aa: CAWSFTQIQETQYF
clone_size: .; v_call: TRBV15; j_call: TRBJ2-5; d_call: TRBD2; cdr3_nt: TGTGCCACCAAGGGACTAGCGGGACCGGAGACCCAGTACTTC; cdr3_aa: CATKGLAGPETQYF
clone_size: .; v_call: TRBV9; j_call: TRBJ1-1; d_call: .; cdr3_nt: TGTGCCAGCAGCGCGACACCAGGGGACACTGAAGCTTTCTTT; cdr3_aa: CASSATPGDTEAFF
clone_size: few; v_call: TRBV7-2; j_call: TRBJ1-2; d_call: TRBD1; cdr3_nt: TGTGCCAGCAGACCAGGGGGCGTTGGCTACACCTTC; cdr3_aa: CASRPGGVGYTF
clone_size: once; v_call: TRBV19; j_call: TRBJ2-6; d_call: .; cdr3_nt: TGTGCCAGTAGTGCCTCGGACAGCTCTGGGGCCAACGTCCTGACTTTC; cdr3_aa: CASSASDSSGANVLTF
clone_size: .; v_call: TRBV2; j_call: TRBJ1-5; d_call: .; cdr3_nt: TGTGCCAGCAGCGCAGAGACACCTAGCAATCAGCCCCAGCATTTT; cdr3_aa: CASSAETPSNQPQHF
clone_size: once; v_call: TRBV27; j_call: TRBJ1-5; d_call: .; cdr3_nt: TGTGCCAGCAGTCCCCTAGGCAAGGGGAGCAATCAGCCCCAGCATTTT; cdr3_aa: CASSPLGKGSNQPQHF
clone_size: .; v_call: TRBV6-5; j_call: TRBJ1-5; d_call: .; cdr3_nt: TGTGCCAGCAGTCCCCGCGGGGGGGGGCATCAGCCCCAGCATTTT; cdr3_aa: CASSPRGGGHQPQHF
clone_size: .; v_call: TRBV7-2; j_call: TRBJ2-7; d_call: .; cdr3_nt: TGTGCCAGCAGCTTCTCTCTCTTCGGGTCGGGAGAGCAGTACTTC; cdr3_aa: CASSFSLFGSGEQYF
clone_size: .; v_call: TRBV7-3; j_call: TRBJ2-1; d_call: TRBD1; cdr3_nt: TGTGCCAGCAGCACGACAGGGAGTAACAATGAGCAGTTCTTC; cdr3_aa: CASSTTGSNNEQFF
clone_size: .; v_call: TRBV7-2; j_call: TRBJ2-5; d_call: TRBD2; cdr3_nt: TGTGCCAGCAGCTTCAACGGGGGGGGAGAGACCCAGTACTTC; cdr3_aa: CASSFNGGGETQYF
clone_size: few; v_call: TRBV4-2; j_call: TRBJ2-3; d_call: .; cdr3_nt: TGTGCCAGCAGCTACTACGGGCGGGGGCAGAACACAGATACGCAGTATTTT; cdr3_aa: CASSYYGRGQNTDTQYF
clone_size: .; v_call: TRBV10-3; j_call: TRBJ1-5; d_call: .; cdr3_nt: TGTGCCATCAGTGAGACAGGGACTAGCAATCAGCCCCAGCATTTT; cdr3_aa: CAISETGTSNQPQHF
clone_size: .; v_call: TRBV6-5; j_call: TRBJ1-5; d_call: TRBD1; cdr3_nt: TGTGCCAGCAGTCAACAGGGGTTCGGCAATCAGCCCCAGCATTTT; cdr3_aa: CASSQQGFGNQPQHF
clone_size: .; v_call: TRBV5-4; j_call: TRBJ2-7; d_call: .; cdr3_nt: TGTGCCAGCAGCCCGCGCGACGGGAGAACCTACGAGCAGTACTTC; cdr3_aa: CASSPRDGRTYEQYF
clone_size: .; v_call: TRBV7-2; j_call: TRBJ2-3; d_call: TRBD2; cdr3_nt: TGTGCCAGCAGCCTGTCACTAGCGGGAGCCGGAGATACGCAGTATTTT; cdr3_aa: CASSLSLAGAGDTQYF
clone_size: .; v_call: TRBV18; j_call: TRBJ1-2; d_call: TRBD1; cdr3_nt: TGTGCCAGCTCGCCTGACAGGGACTATGGCTACACCTTC; cdr3_aa: CASSPDRDYGYTF
clone_size: .; v_call: TRBV7-9; j_call: TRBJ1-1; d_call: .; cdr3_nt: TGTGCCAGCAGCTTAGAGGCAGGGTGGGGACTTTTT; cdr3_aa: CASSLEAGWGLF
clone_size: .; v_call: TRBV2; j_call: TRBJ2-5; d_call: TRBD1; cdr3_nt: TGTGCCATCCGGGACAGTCAAGAGACCCAGTACTTC; cdr3_aa: CAIRDSQETQYF
clone_size: .; v_call: TRBV27; j_call: TRBJ2-4; d_call: .; cdr3_nt: TGTGCCAGCAGAGCAGGACAGACGTACGACATTCAGTACTTC; cdr3_aa: CASRAGQTYDIQYF
clone_size: .; v_call: TRBV7-2; j_call: TRBJ2-3; d_call: .; cdr3_nt: TGTGCCAGCAGCTTTGCGGGTACGCAGTATTTT; cdr3_aa: CASSFAGTQYF
clone_size: .; v_call: TRBV5-4; j_call: TRBJ1-6; d_call: .; cdr3_nt: TGTGCCAGCAGCTTGGTGGGCCAGGCCCCCGCTTCACCCCTCCACTTT; cdr3_aa: CASSLVGQAPASPLHF
clone_size: .; v_call: TRBV4-1; j_call: TRBJ1-3; d_call: .; cdr3_nt: TGCGCCAGCAGCCAACCCCTCCCACCGGGATTCCGAACCACCATATATTTT; cdr3_aa: CASSQPLPPGFRTTIYF
clone_size: .; v_call: TRBV6-5; j_call: TRBJ2-1; d_call: TRBD2; cdr3_nt: TGTGCCAGCAGTTATCAGTCTGGCGGGGGCTACAATGAGCAGTTCTTC; cdr3_aa: CASSYQSGGGYNEQFF
clone_size: few; v_call: TRBV7-2; j_call: TRBJ2-5; d_call: .; cdr3_nt: TGTGCCAGCAGCCGCTCGGGGGAGACCCAGTACTTC; cdr3_aa: CASSRSGETQYF
clone_size: .; v_call: TRBV27; j_call: TRBJ1-5; d_call: .; cdr3_nt: TGTGCCAGCAGTTCCCTGGAACTGCTTAGGGGGTGGGAGTCCCAGCATTTT; cdr3_aa: CASSSLELLRGWESQHF
clone_size: .; v_call: TRBV7-6; j_call: TRBJ1-6; d_call: .; cdr3_nt: TGTGCCAGCAGCGCAGGTTCCTATAATTCCCCCCTCCACTTT; cdr3_aa: CASSAGSYNSPLHF
clone_size: .; v_call: TRBV5-1; j_call: TRBJ1-2; d_call: .; cdr3_nt: TGCGCCAGCAGCTTAGCTTCCCTAGGTGGCTACACCTTC; cdr3_aa: CASSLASLGGYTF
clone_size: .; v_call: TRBV6-5; j_call: TRBJ2-7; d_call: .; cdr3_nt: TGTGCCAGCAGTTATCCAGGTACCTACGAGCAGTACTTC; cdr3_aa: CASSYPGTYEQYF
clone_size: .; v_call: TRBV30; j_call: TRBJ2-5; d_call: .; cdr3_nt: TGTGCCTGGAGTGTACTTAGCGGTAAAGAGACCCAGTACTTC; cdr3_aa: CAWSVLSGKETQYF
clone_size: .; v_call: TRBV5-5; j_call: TRBJ2-7; d_call: TRBD2; cdr3_nt: TGTGCCAGCAGCTTGTGGACTAGCGGGGGCACCCTCCTGGAGCAGTACTTC; cdr3_aa: CASSLWTSGGTLLEQYF
clone_size: once; v_call: TRBV28; j_call: TRBJ1-4; d_call: .; cdr3_nt: TGTGCCAGCAGCCGCACAGTTACAACTAATGAAAAACTGTTTTTT; cdr3_aa: CASSRTVTTNEKLFF
clone_size: .; v_call: TRBV18; j_call: TRBJ2-1; d_call: .; cdr3_nt: TGTGCCAGCTCATCGACTCAGACGGACAATGAGCAGTTCTTC; cdr3_aa: CASSSTQTDNEQFF
clone_size: .; v_call: TRBV6-1; j_call: TRBJ2-7; d_call: .; cdr3_nt: TGTGCCAGCAGTGCGTTCCAGGGCATATCCTACGAGCAGTACTTC; cdr3_aa: CASSAFQGISYEQYF
clone_size: .; v_call: TRBV2; j_call: TRBJ2-5; d_call: .; cdr3_nt: TGTGCCAGCAGTGAAGAAGGCGGGTCGCTTGGGGCCCAGTACTTC; cdr3_aa: CASSEEGGSLGAQYF